The T cell receptor beta chain described here comes from a study of blood T cell repertoires in COVID-19. Donors were grouped by their self-reported clinical history. Germline CDR1 and CDR2: SGHRS and YFSETQ. V dropped 3 bases and J dropped 4 bases, with 11 bases sitting between them. There are 13 residues in the CDR3. Here immunoSEQ multiplex PCR was the method, and the copy in TCRdb shows in-frame clones only, minus some. The table shows 200,000 to 250,000 clones, with about nine tenths occurring only once. The sequenced sample consisted of PBMCs or T cells enriched from blood (not recorded which). The source is a woman in her forties with acute COVID-19. The V gene is TRBV5-1, the J gene TRBJ2-7, with D perhaps TRBD2 (6 bases). The CDR3 sequence is CASSSDGGYEQYF. In DNA form, the CDR3 reads TGCGCCAGCAGCTCTGATGGGGGGTACGAGCAGTACTTC.